This TCR beta chain emerged from a study of Ad26.COV2.S vaccination and SARS-CoV-2 variants listed by TCRdb under 2021. Context from the whole study: Vaccine-arm donors were drawn from COV1001, a multicentre, randomized, double-blind, placebo-controlled phase I-IIa trial of Ad26.COV2.S in healthy adults. Ad26.COV2.S was administered intramuscularly at 5 x 10^10 or 1 x 10^11 viral particles, either as a single shot or as two shots given 56 days apart. TCRbeta repertoire sequencing served as the tool for gauging how specific and how broad the SARS-CoV-2-reactive T cell receptors were following Ad26.COV2.S vaccination. A total of 32 samples were included in the TCR-sequenced set, comprising around 20 Ad26.COV2.S vaccine recipients, 5 placebo recipients and 8 SARS-CoV-2 convalescent individuals. Trial participants were randomized into five groups of five, in which low-dose or high-dose Ad26.COV2.S was given once or twice, or placebo was given on both occasions. Investigators remained blinded to trial group allocation during experiments and outcome assessment.

The sample's treatment or condition label is to be understood as: about 20 received Ad26.COV2.S at low or high dose, single or two shots; a few received placebo; per-sample allocation not given. Repertoires of vaccine and placebo recipients were sequenced from samples collected on day 63 after the first injection. Cohort 1b enrolled about 25 adults aged 18-55 years at a single site in Boston, USA, between 29 July and 7 August 2020. Ad26.COV2.S was a replication-incompetent adenovirus type 26 vector expressing a prefusion-stabilized SARS-CoV-2 spike protein from the original Wuhan strain. Beyond this particular receptor, the publication reports: After vaccination, substantial breadth of spike-specific CD8+ and CD4+ T cell responses was reported. Vaccine and placebo recipients had comparable non-spike TCR breadth, which fits with the vaccine containing only spike. The study was not powered to compare responses between vaccine doses or regimens. According to the authors, total T cell responses may have been underestimated by the TCR breadth and depth analyses. Ad26.COV2.S recipients had higher spike-specific TCR breadth than placebo recipients (P = 0.0014).

A word on this clone: There is no known antigen for this receptor. No base qualities exist here, and no much larger clone lies one base off it.

The immunoSEQ Assay was used to sequence TCRbeta CDR3 regions. After extraction, genomic DNA underwent amplification by bias-controlled multiplex PCR, followed by high-throughput sequencing. The study's processing was this. To quantify the absolute abundance of every unique TCRbeta CDR3 region, sequences were collapsed and filtered. T cell fraction was estimated by normalization of TCRbeta template counts to usable DNA, with usable DNA being measured through amplification of reference genes present in all nucleated cells. Repertoire TCRs were annotated as SARS-CoV-2-specific by exact matching of V gene, CDR3 amino acid sequence and J gene to a known reactive TCR set. The reference SARS-CoV-2 TCR set was derived from MIRA and filtered for enrichment in COVID-19-positive ImmuneCODE repertoires, a step that removed public or cross-reactive TCRs. Drawing on the MIRA antigens, annotated TCRs were analysed further at the level of specific ORF or position within ORF. Breadth was defined as annotated unique rearrangements over total unique productive rearrangements; depth was the summed frequency of those rearrangements. Two-sided Wilcoxon rank-sum tests were applied when comparing TCR breadth between groups. What TCRdb holds here is the immuneACCESS table cut down to in-frame rearrangements. Part of the clones is not present; checked against another copy, under half of the missing clones reflect an unresolved V gene, and the others are unexplained. D and trimming were read from the DNA, whereas the V and J calls and clone size are those reported in that table. For this sample the table gives about 350,000 clones, of which roughly 89% were detected only once. Approximately 5% of the sample rests with the top ten.

This clonotype was obtained from a person aged 18-65 years who received the Ad26.COV2.S COVID-19 vaccine or a placebo. This specimen was peripheral blood, taken in a trial of Ad26.COV2.S vaccine versus placebo.

The DNA is TGTGCCAGCAGTGGAAGGGAAGTGAGCAATCAGCCCCAGCATTTT. Its product reads: CASSGREVSNQPQHF. The chain uses TRBV6-4 and TRBJ1-5, with the D gene call left open. Trimming removed 4 bases from V and 1 base from J, leaving 11 bases between the germline ends. Reading the germline V gene gives CDR1 MRHNA and CDR2 SNTAGT. CDR3 length: 15 amino acids, cysteine to phenylalanine. Left in the record is the CDR3 DNA by itself, 45 bases read in frame from the first base.